This entry describes one T cell receptor (beta chain). The sample has other DNA sequences that encode this CDR3 too. The sample belongs to a study of shared clonotypes between healthy human individuals. Naive CD8 isolation took CD45RO-negative cells positively selected for CCR7 and excluded terminally differentiated effector memory CD45RA+ cells. Method: immunoSEQ multiplex PCR; TCRdb's copy keeps in-frame clones and lacks some. The data contain around 2,100,000 clones, just under 95% of them singletons. Trimming removed 0 bases at V and 4 bases at J, with 13 bases between. CDR1 is LGHNA and CDR2 is YSLEER in the germline V gene. This CDR3 spans 15 amino acids.

What was sequenced was naive CD8+ T cells sorted from blood. The chain carries TRBV4-3 and TRBJ2-7; either TRBD1 or TRBD2 may fit D (5 bases each). The receptor was derived from a man aged 18 to 29 in good health. This CDR3 reads CASSQDGGGGYEQYF. CDR3 DNA sequence: TGCGCCAGCAGCCAAGATGGGGGTGGTGGATACGAGCAGTACTTC.